The next 32 T cell receptor beta chains were all read from a single sample in a study of cytomegalovirus exposure and HLA in healthy donors. The study ran its PCR with 60 Vbeta and 13 Jbeta primers. Assay: immunoSEQ multiplex PCR; the TCRdb copy retains only in-frame clones and omits some. The repertoire holds about 190,000 clones, with around 86% as singletons. The specimen was PBMCs. These receptors came from a woman under 30 in good health and CMV-seronegative.

The rearrangement uses TRBV29-1 and TRBJ2-1, with D unclear. The CDR3 is made up of 14 amino acids. V was cut by 4 bases and J by 3 bases, with 13 bases left in between. Germline V lookup: CDR1 SQVTM, CDR2 ANQGSEA. CDR3: CSVAAARFYNEQFF. The CDR3 bases are TGCAGCGTTGCGGCGGCCCGCTTCTACAATGAGCAGTTCTTC.

The chain joins TRBV10-3 to TRBJ1-1; 8 bases align to TRBD1. Trimming at V came to 4 bases and at J to 4 bases, leaving 5 bases not matched to a gene. Looked up from germline, CDR1 is ENHRY and CDR2 is SYGVKD. The CDR3 is 14 residues long. The CDR3 DNA reads TGTGCCATCAGTGCGGCAGGGGGCGTCACTGAAGCTTTCTTT. Amino acid sequence: CAISAAGGVTEAFF.

V gene TRBV7-3 combines with J gene TRBJ2-1; 12 bases map to TRBD2. J lost 7 bases, V lost 4 bases, and 8 bases had no gene match. This CDR3 has 16 amino acids. The germline V gene encodes CDR1 SGHTA and CDR2 FQGTGA. Written as DNA, the CDR3 is TGTGCCAGCAGCTCACCCGGACTAGCGGGGAAAAATGAGCAGTTCTTC. Its translation: CASSSPGLAGKNEQFF.

The chain has TRBV6-5 and TRBJ1-2, with D perhaps TRBD1 (6 bases). Germline V lookup: CDR1 MNHEY, CDR2 SVGAGI. The ends were cut back, 6 bases at V and 2 bases at J, with 10 bases in the middle. CDR3 length equals 13 residues. The CDR3 spells CASSLQGNYGYTF. The CDR3, as DNA: TGTGCCAGCAGCTTACAGGGAAACTATGGCTACACCTTC.

The chain has TRBV28 and TRBJ1-1; D is unclear. CDR1 is MDHEN and CDR2 is SYDVKM in the germline V gene. The CDR3 contains 13 residues. V lost 5 bases, J lost 5 bases, and 12 bases lay in between. CDR3 residues: CASSLFGRTEAFF. The DNA for the CDR3 is TGTGCCAGCAGTCTCTTCGGTCGGACTGAAGCTTTCTTT.

The rearrangement joins TRBV5-1 to TRBJ1-1; D unresolved. There are 15 residues in the CDR3. Germline V gives CDR1 SGHRS, CDR2 YFSETQ. Trimming stripped 0 bases from V and 5 bases from J, with 14 bases between. In DNA form, the CDR3 reads TGCGCCAGCAGCTTGGGGTACGGGATGGGGACTGAAGCTTTCTTT. As protein: CASSLGYGMGTEAFF.

The chain employs TRBV11-2 and TRBJ1-5, with D tentatively TRBD1 (6 bases). This CDR3 region has 13 residues. Germline CDR1 is SGHAT and CDR2 is FQNNGV. V was trimmed by 4 bases and J by 6 bases, leaving 10 bases between them. CDR3 sequence (DNA): TGTGCCAGCAGCTCTAACAGGGTTCAGCCCCAGCATTTT. As protein: CASSSNRVQPQHF.

This clone was recorded a few times. The V gene is TRBV5-1, the J gene TRBJ2-5, with 10 bases fitting TRBD1. The V and J ends lost 4 bases and 4 bases, in that order; junction bases with no gene match: 7. The CDR3 is made up of 15 amino acids. Germline assignment: CDR1 SGHRS and CDR2 YFSETQ. This CDR3 is CASSRQGAPGETQYF. In DNA, the CDR3 is TGCGCCAGCAGCCGACAGGGGGCGCCAGGAGAGACCCAGTACTTC.

The chain carries TRBV5-4 and TRBJ2-7; maybe TRBD2 (7 bases). Germline V CDR1 and CDR2: SGHNT, YYREEE (reference sequence). Trimming pared 0 bases from V and 6 bases from J, leaving 19 bases between. This CDR3 is 16 amino acids long. The CDR3 region is CASSLEGGAIPAEQYF. The CDR3 DNA reads TGTGCCAGCAGCTTGGAGGGGGGGGCAATCCCCGCCGAGCAGTACTTC.

The chain recombines TRBV9 with TRBJ1-5; D not resolved. With 4 bases removed from V and 3 bases from J, the gap between germline ends came to 11 bases. CDR1 SGDLS and CDR2 YYNGEE come from the germline V gene. The CDR3 sequence is 14 residues long. The CDR3 is CASSLGGSNQPQHF. CDR3 nucleotide sequence: TGTGCCAGCAGCCTAGGAGGGTCCAATCAGCCCCAGCATTTT.

This sequence joins TRBV30 and TRBJ2-7; 9 nucleotides agree with TRBD1. CDR3 size: 13 residues. The junction had 3 bases not matched to a gene; V was cut back by 3 bases and J by 3 bases. The germline V gene has CDR1 GTSNPN and CDR2 SVGIG (reference sequence). The CDR3: CAWSVTGGYEQYF. For the CDR3, the DNA is TGTGCCTGGAGCGTGACAGGGGGCTACGAGCAGTACTTC. Based on the CDR3 plus reference TRBV30 and TRBJ2-7, the full variable domain is SQTIHQWPATLVQPVGSPLSLECTVEGTSNPNLYWYRQAAGRGLQLLFYSVGIGQISSEVPQNLSASRPQDRQFILSSKKLLLSDSGFYLCAWSVTGGYEQYFGPGTRLTVT.

The chain uses TRBV6-1 and TRBJ1-1; D perhaps matches TRBD1 (5 bases). CDR1 is MNHNS, CDR2 SASEGT, per germline. V shed 3 bases and J shed 3 bases, with 14 bases lying between them. This CDR3 is 15 amino acids long. The CDR3 DNA reads TGTGCCAGCAGTGAGACAGTTCTGTCGGACACTGAAGCTTTCTTT. This codes for CASSETVLSDTEAFF.

This clone was detected only once. The chain has TRBV27 and TRBJ1-2, with D perhaps matching TRBD1 (5 bases). Germline V gene lookup returns CDR1 MNHEY and CDR2 SMNVEV (reference sequence). V lost 3 bases and J 4 bases, leaving 18 bases between the germline ends. The CDR3 has 16 residues. CDR3 region: CASSFQLGRDFYGYTF. The CDR3 coding sequence is TGTGCCAGCAGTTTTCAGCTGGGCAGGGACTTCTATGGCTACACCTTC.

The sample holds one count of this clone. The J gene is TRBJ2-7, the V gene TRBV7-2; D unresolved. Germline values: CDR1 SGHTA, CDR2 FQGNSA. CDR3 size: 16 residues. Trimming stripped 5 bases from V and 2 bases from J, with 19 bases between. This chain's CDR3 is CASSGGLMAAAYEQYF. CDR3 DNA: TGTGCCAGCAGCGGCGGATTGATGGCAGCAGCCTACGAGCAGTACTTC.

The chain carries TRBV5-5 and TRBJ1-4, with TRBD1 matching over 10 bases. This CDR3 comprises 15 residues. Germline CDR1 reads SGHKS; CDR2 reads YYEKEE (reference sequence). V lost 5 bases to trimming and J lost 3 bases; unmatched junction nucleotides: 4. The CDR3 is CASRWGTGANEKLFF. CDR3 nucleotide sequence: TGTGCCAGCAGGTGGGGGACAGGGGCTAATGAAAAACTGTTTTTT.

V is TRBV25-1 and J is TRBJ2-1; D may be TRBD2 (6 bases). Trimming shortened V by 5 bases and J by 8 bases, and 13 bases separated the two germline ends. Germline V gives CDR1 MGHDK, CDR2 SYGVNS. The CDR3 loop spans 13 amino acids. DNA of the CDR3: TGTGCCAGCAGTCGGGGAGGAGGCGATGAGCAGTTCTTC. Amino acids: CASSRGGGDEQFF.

The V gene is TRBV4-3, the J gene TRBJ1-5, with 8 bases fitting TRBD1. This CDR3 has 13 amino acids. The V gene end was trimmed by 5 bases and the J gene end by 8 bases; junction bases not matched to a gene: 5. The germline gives CDR1 LGHNA, CDR2 YSLEER. The CDR3: CASSNGQGEPQHF. The CDR3 DNA sequence: TGCGCCAGCAGCAACGGACAGGGAGAGCCCCAGCATTTT.

The CDR3 region has the DNA TGTGCCAGCAGCTTCGGGTCGAACACTGAAGCTTTCTTT. It specifies CASSFGSNTEAFF. The chain combines TRBV7-9 with TRBJ1-1, with D unresolved. V was pared by 3 bases and J by 1 base, with 6 bases between. This CDR3 has 13 residues. From germline, CDR1 is SEHNR and CDR2 FQNEAQ (reference sequence).

This sequence joins TRBV2 and TRBJ1-2; TRBD1 might be the D (6 bases). V lost 4 bases and J 4 bases, leaving 10 bases between the germline ends. The CDR3 is 13 residues long. Per germline, CDR1 SNHLY and CDR2 FYNNEI. This CDR3 is CASSGGQGYGYTF. CDR3 nucleotide sequence: TGTGCCAGCAGTGGGGGGCAGGGCTATGGCTACACCTTC.

Note on this clone: One junction end does not reproduce the germline sequence, and a read error may be involved. The chain recombines TRBV7-7 with TRBJ2-7; the match to TRBD2 covers 11 bases. The CDR3 consists of 14 residues. The germline gives CDR1 SSHAT, CDR2 FNYEAQ (reference sequence). The CDR3 DNA reads TGTGCTAGCAGCTTAGGGGGACTAGCGGCCGAGCAGTACTTC. It specifies CASSLGGLAAEQYF.

The chain employs TRBV7-8 and TRBJ2-3; 8 bases map to TRBD1. Losses at the gene ends were 5 bases for V and 4 bases for J; bases not matched to a gene: 11. The germline gives CDR1 SGHVS, CDR2 FQNEAQ. This CDR3 comprises 16 residues. CDR3 sequence (DNA): TGTGCCAGCAGCCCCAGGACAGGGCGCTTAGCAGATACGCAGTATTTT. Translation gives CASSPRTGRLADTQYF. The full variable domain, its missing parts supplied by reference TRBV7-8 and TRBJ2-3, is GAGVSQSPRYKVAKRGQDVALRCDPISGHVSLFWYQQALGQGPEFLTYFQNEAQLDKSGLPSDRFFAERPEGSVSTLKIQRTQQEDSAVYLCASSPRTGRLADTQYFGPGTRLTVL.

This clone was observed a single time. The rearrangement joins TRBV19 to TRBJ1-5; 10 bases map to TRBD1. The CDR3 has 17 amino acids. Germline V CDR1 and CDR2: LNHDA, SQIVND (reference sequence). V shed 5 bases, J shed 4 bases, and the junction held 11 bases outside the gene matches. CDR3 protein: CASSARTGGSVNQPQHF. The DNA of the CDR3 is TGTGCCAGTAGTGCTAGGACAGGGGGGTCTGTAAATCAGCCCCAGCATTTT.

The chain uses TRBV11-2 and TRBJ1-6; D is unclear. The V and J ends lost 5 bases and 5 bases respectively, with 4 bases between them. Germline values: CDR1 SGHAT, CDR2 FQNNGV. The CDR3 totals 12 residues. The CDR3 DNA sequence: TGTGCCAGCAGCACAAATAATTCACCCCTCCACTTT. Translated, it gives CASSTNNSPLHF.

V usage is TRBV9 and J usage is TRBJ2-5; TRBD1 matches at 8 bases. CDR1 SGDLS and CDR2 YYNGEE come from the germline V gene. The junction had 6 bases not matched to a gene; V was cut back by 0 bases and J by 5 bases. The CDR3 spans 15 residues. For the CDR3, the DNA is TGTGCCAGCAGCGTAGGGGCAGGGGGCTGGGAGACCCAGTACTTC. Translated: CASSVGAGGWETQYF.

This clone was counted between two and nine times. The J gene is TRBJ2-5, the V gene TRBV10-3; TRBD1 matches at 8 bases. The CDR3 totals 15 residues. In germline, CDR1 is ENHRY, CDR2 SYGVKD. V gave up 5 bases and J gave up 4 bases; unmatched junction bases: 9. This CDR3 is CAISYSGGAGETQYF. The CDR3 DNA reads TGTGCCATCAGTTACTCAGGGGGCGCGGGAGAGACCCAGTACTTC.

The chain carries TRBV19 and TRBJ2-1; 11 bases match TRBD1. Germline CDR1 and CDR2: LNHDA and SQIVND (reference sequence). The CDR3 extends over 15 amino acids. Losses at the gene ends were 7 bases for V and 5 bases for J; bases not matched to a gene: 7. The DNA of the CDR3 is TGTGCCAGTACCTTCGGACAGGGGGCGGACAATGAGCAGTTCTTC. Protein: CASTFGQGADNEQFF.

Remarks on this clone: At the DNA level, this CDR3 is encoded by other sequences in the same sample as well. The chain recombines TRBV4-2 with TRBJ2-3; D not resolved. The ends were cut back, 0 bases at V and 3 bases at J, with 7 bases in the middle. The CDR3 has 14 residues. Germline CDR1 is LGHNA and CDR2 is YNFKEQ. CDR3 DNA sequence: TGTGCCAGCAGCCAAGATCCCAGTACAGATACGCAGTATTTT. It codes for CASSQDPSTDTQYF.

V and J are TRBV7-6 and TRBJ2-7; TRBD1 matches 8 bases. There are 13 residues in the CDR3. Germline V gene lookup returns CDR1 SGHVS and CDR2 FNYEAQ. V lost 5 bases and J lost 4; bases outside the gene matches: 4. CDR3 in DNA: TGTGCCAGCAGCCCGGACAGGGTGTACGAGCAGTACTTC. Its translation is CASSPDRVYEQYF.

The V and J genes are TRBV2 and TRBJ1-5, with D tentatively TRBD1 (6 bases). This CDR3 comprises 15 residues. From germline, CDR1 is SNHLY and CDR2 FYNNEI. Trimming took off 5 bases at V and 0 bases at J, with 11 bases between the two ends. The CDR3 bases are TGTGCCAGCAGTCCCGACAGGAATAGCAATCAGCCCCAGCATTTT. Translation gives CASSPDRNSNQPQHF.

The chain couples TRBV7-9 to TRBJ2-7; 8 nucleotides agree with TRBD1. This CDR3 is built from 15 residues. Germline loops: CDR1 SEHNR, CDR2 FQNEAQ (reference sequence). The V and J ends lost 3 bases and 0 bases, in that order; junction bases with no gene match: 4. CDR3 loop: CASSFDRGYSYEQYF. As DNA, the CDR3 is TGTGCCAGCAGCTTTGACAGGGGATACTCCTACGAGCAGTACTTC. Full variable domain (remainder filled in from reference TRBV7-9 and TRBJ2-7): DTGVSQNPRHKITKRGQNVTFRCDPISEHNRLYWYRQTLGQGPEFLTYFQNEAQLEKSRLLSDRFSAERPKGSFSTLEIQRTEQGDSAMYLCASSFDRGYSYEQYFGPGTRLTVT.

CDR3 DNA: TGTGCCAGCAGCCAGGACTCGGACTATGGCTACACCTTC. Protein: CASSQDSDYGYTF. This chain joins TRBV7-2 and TRBJ1-2; unclear D gene. This CDR3 is built from 13 residues. Germline assignment: CDR1 SGHTA and CDR2 FQGNSA. Trimming took off 5 bases at V and 3 bases at J, with 10 bases between the two ends. Using reference TRBV7-2 and TRBJ1-2 for the parts outside the CDR3, the full variable domain is GAGVSQSPSNKVTEKGKDVELRCDPISGHTALYWYRQSLGQGLEFLIYFQGNSAPDKSGLPSDRFSAERTGGSVSTLTIQRTQQEDSAVYLCASSQDSDYGYTFGSGTRLTVV.

V usage is TRBV9 and J usage is TRBJ1-1, with D perhaps matching TRBD1 (6 bases). The V end was cut by 4 bases, the J end by 1 base, with 14 bases between. Germline CDR1 and CDR2: SGDLS and YYNGEE. This CDR3 has 15 residues. CDR3 sequence: CASSLQGTGNTEAFF. The CDR3 region has the DNA TGTGCCAGCAGCTTGCAGGGGACGGGGAACACTGAAGCTTTCTTT.